This T cell receptor beta chain was sequenced for a study of T cells after yellow fever vaccination. This clonotype was recorded many times. The germline gives CDR1 DFQATT, CDR2 SNEGSKA (reference sequence). The ends were cut back, 4 bases at V and 1 base at J, with 13 bases in the middle. The CDR3 is 14 residues long. MiXCR was run by TCRdb on the 5' RACE reads, yielding one entry per CDR3 protein. The table includes about 32,000 distinct CDR3 sequences, more than 6.5% detected once. The TCR was taken from a man younger than 30 who received the YFV17D yellow fever vaccine. The rearrangement uses TRBV20-1 and TRBJ1-1, with a tentative D call TRBD1 (6 bases). The material sequenced was PBMCs, either bulk or a sorted T-cell subset (CD4+, CD8+, memory, or dextramer-sorted; not recorded which), taken on the day of the first yellow fever vaccination. The CDR3: CSATQGMGNTEAFF. CDR3 sequence (DNA): TGCAGTGCTACCCAGGGGATGGGGAACACTGAAGCTTTCTTT.